The source of this TCR beta chain is a study of T cells in Graves' hyperthyroidism and ophthalmopathy. Study in general: Staff took peripheral blood when the initial diagnosis was made, before any treatment began. Findings and caveats of the study: Also found in blood were most expanded thyroid clonotypes above 0.001.

Ophthalmopathy cases met thresholds of Clinical Activity Score at least 3, NOSPECS grade at least 4 and duration under 3 months. Germline values: CDR1 LGHDT, CDR2 YNNKEL (reference sequence). There are 15 residues in the CDR3. V lost 3 bases, J lost 4 bases, and 8 bases stayed unmatched. Comments on this clonotype: Its antigen is as yet unknown.

Regions amplified from RNA transcripts were the TCR beta CDR3 regions. First-round RT-PCR with HTBI primers amplified the TCR CDR3 region. TCRdb used MiXCR to reprocess the multiplex PCR reads, holding one entry per CDR3 protein. The sample holds about 400,000 distinct CDR3 sequences, roughly 15% seen once. Sequences were obtained from blood. This receptor was obtained from a woman aged 55-69 years with Graves' ophthalmopathy. The V and J genes are TRBV3-1 and TRBJ2-7, with 8 bases matching TRBD1. CDR3 in amino acids: CASSHLARGLYEQYF. In DNA form, the CDR3 reads TGTGCCAGCAGCCACCTGGCCAGGGGGCTGTACGAGCAGTACTTC.